This paragraph covers one T cell receptor (beta chain) sequence. Its specificity is not known. The data belong to a study of beta chain features in type 1 diabetes. The wider study: Summed over all samples, the examined sorted cells came to 90 million to 120 million.

The study, taken as a whole, reports: Although PCR might favor shorter templates, it would do so equally in patients and controls. A moderate, significant TCRB CDR3 shortening appeared in type 1 diabetes across four CD4+ subsets. In type 1 diabetes patients, VDJ junctions had fewer insertions; deletions at these junctions were more frequent.

As every portion of the isolated RNA was reverse transcribed, the sequencing read expressed TCRB transcripts. Generated by immunoSEQ multiplex PCR, the TCRdb table keeps only in-frame clones and is missing some. The sample contains 150,000 to 200,000 clones, about 8.3% of which appear only once. Populations obtained by sorting all exceeded 98% purity. With V trimmed by 5 bases and J by 7 bases, 3 bases remained unmatched. This CDR3 has 14 amino acids. Germline assignment: CDR1 KGHSH and CDR2 LQKENI. The receptor comes from a woman aged 18-30 years with type 1 diabetes. The chain recombines TRBV18 with TRBJ2-3, with 13 bases lining up with TRBD2. Sequenced: central memory CD4+ T cells from blood. CDR3 sequence: CASSRTSGSNTQYF. CDR3 DNA: TGTGCCAGCTCAAGGACTAGCGGGAGCAATACGCAGTATTTT.